The source of this T cell receptor (beta chain) is a study of molecular identifiers for immune sequencing clone quantification. Study-wide results and limits: Identical TCR molecules that share a barcode could lead to an underestimation of highly expanded clone sizes.

TCRdb redid the calling of the PCR reads with MiXCR, one entry per CDR3 protein. Of 85,000 to 100,000 distinct CDR3 sequences in the sample, roughly 21% were seen once. This clonotype has ten or more counts. Its antigen is currently unknown. The CDR3 runs 15 residues. Germline V CDR1 and CDR2: LNHDA, SQIVND (reference sequence). The V gene lost 3 bases and the J gene lost 1 base, with 13 bases spanning the gap. J is TRBJ2-7 and V is TRBV19; D is perhaps TRBD1 (5 bases). The sequence came from a human donor in good health. Some libraries in this study had Jurkat cell RNA spiked in. Source material: naive CD8+ T cells from blood, with Jurkat cell RNA spiked in. Subset noted: FACS-sorted CD8+CD4-CCR7+CD45RA+ naive T cells. This CDR3 is CASSIGVSGSYEQYF. In DNA, the CDR3 is TGTGCCAGTAGTATTGGCGTCTCAGGGTCCTACGAGCAGTACTTC.